This T cell receptor beta chain was captured by sequencing in a study of T-cell reconstitution after alpha-beta-depleted transplantation in children (dated by TCRdb to about 2016). About the investigation overall: The study quantitatively tracked T-cell immune reconstitution after TCRalphabeta/CD19-depleted allogeneic hematopoietic cell transplantation in children using TCR repertoire profiling.

The junction carries 19 bases between V and J, which are trimmed by 5 bases and 3 bases respectively. From its cysteine to its phenylalanine, the CDR3 spans 16 amino acids. Only the CDR3 portion is preserved as DNA: 48 bases, with reading frame beginning at the first base. The germline V gene (reference sequence) sets CDR1 to SEHNR and CDR2 to FQNEAQ. Overall study outcomes, separate from this receptor: The high TCRbeta diversity at day 60 in some patients was ascribed to recipient T cells and intrathymic progenitors that had survived conditioning. Over the following months the frequencies of hyperexpanded clones went down, and after one year T-cell counts and TCRbeta diversity were mostly credited to newly produced T cells. The apparently early recovery of alphabetaT-cell counts about two months after transplant reportedly depended on only several hundred rapidly expanded clones that came from non-depleted graft cells.

Library method: PCR. Sequencer: Illumina HiSeq 2500. Molecular barcoding was employed in the preparation of TCR libraries, with unique molecular identifiers being used to normalize TCRbeta repertoire quantification. TCRdb passed the public sequencing reads through fastp at Q25 and MiXCR, retaining productive beta sequences. When rows share a CDR3 protein, they turn into one entry using the most common DNA and genes. The sample has hundreds of thousands of distinct CDR3 sequences on record, 15% to 20% of them singletons. Roughly 40% of the sample belongs to the ten largest clones. The sample holds a few counts of this clonotype. There is no known antigen for this receptor. One base away there is no much larger clone; base qualities are not given. This specimen's treatment or condition label, interpreted: allogeneic hematopoietic cell transplantation with graft depleted of TCRalphabeta T cells and CD19 B cells. Transplant recipients were children who received TCRalphabeta/CD19-depleted allogeneic hematopoietic cell grafts.

Recombination connected TRBV7-9 to TRBJ1-2, with an unclear D gene assignment. The receptor's source is a male patient between 2 and 10 years old who had a stem cell transplant for acute lymphoblastic leukemia, so the T cells may come from the graft donor. Specimen: PBMCs, mostly from graft donor cells, collected 360 days after TCRalphabeta/CD19-depleted stem cell transplant. The CDR3 protein sequence reads: CASSATAPPEYYGYTF. The DNA sequence is given as TGTGCCAGCAGCGCCACCGCTCCCCCAGAGTACTATGGCTACACCTTC.